This T cell receptor (beta chain) was sequenced during a study of blood T cell repertoires in COVID-19. This clone qualifies as medium-sized. The table came from immunoSEQ multiplex PCR; TCRdb's copy has only in-frame clones and leaves some out. The sample consists of more than 6,500 clones, around nine tenths of them appearing once. The CDR3 runs 17 residues. CDR1 and CDR2 (germline): SEHNR, FQNEAQ (reference sequence). J gave up 3 bases and V 5 bases, and 14 bases lay outside the gene matches. Sequencing was performed on peripheral blood. The chain links TRBV7-9 to TRBJ2-3; 7 nucleotides align to TRBD1. The sequence was collected from a human donor in a cohort sampled during active COVID-19. The CDR3 nucleotides are TGTGCCAGCAGCCCCCCAACCGGGACAGTTAAGACAGATACGCAGTATTTT. Protein: CASSPPTGTVKTDTQYF.